The 2 T cell receptor beta chains below all came from one sample that was sequenced in a study of identical twins. Via MiXCR, TCRdb re-called the 5' RACE reads, giving one row per CDR3 protein. The data contain 500,000 to 600,000 distinct CDR3 sequences, approximately 22% of them seen just once; the ten biggest clones take up around 0.91%. This sample also belongs to another study, concerning T cells expressing NK-cell markers.

The sequenced sample consisted of CD4+ T cells sorted from blood. The receptors here all came from a woman aged 18-29 years in good health.

The J gene is TRBJ2-3, the V gene TRBV15, with 10 positions matching TRBD2. Germline V gene sequence: CDR1 LNHNV, CDR2 YYDKDF (reference sequence). Germline trimming cut 1 base from V and 1 base from J; bases unmatched to any gene: 2. CDR3 length: 16 residues. The CDR3 nucleotides are TGTGCCACCAGCAGAGGGCTAGCGGGAGGCACAGATACGCAGTATTTT. Translation: CATSRGLAGGTDTQYF.

This clonotype occurred a few times. This chain joins TRBV7-9 and TRBJ1-2; no reliable D call. V was pared by 4 bases and J by 3 bases, with 6 bases between. The CDR3 is 12 residues long. CDR1 and CDR2 from the germline V gene are SEHNR and FQNEAQ (reference sequence). The CDR3 nucleotides are TGTGCCAGCAGCTCCTTATACTATGGCTACACCTTC. Amino acids: CASSSLYYGYTF.